Reported below is one TCR beta chain. Its antigen is unidentified. These data come from a study of cytomegalovirus exposure and HLA in healthy donors. General study points: Judged likely to be a sequencing artifact was a cluster of highly shared sequence variants. Per a later analysis, about 15,000 TCR beta sequences showed association with HLA alleles at 0.05 false discovery rate.

Researchers ran the PCR with 60 Vbeta and 13 Jbeta primers. Clones were read by immunoSEQ multiplex PCR, and TCRdb kept only the in-frame ones, dropping some. Of over 150,000 clones listed, more than 60% are singletons. CDR1 and CDR2 (germline): SGHAT, FQNNGV. V shed 5 bases and J shed 4 bases, with 23 bases lying between them. The CDR3 covers 17 residues. The sample was PBMCs. The TCR comes from a male donor in good health and CMV-seronegative. This chain connects TRBV11-2 to TRBJ2-5; D is perhaps TRBD2 (5 bases). The CDR3 DNA sequence: TGTGCCAGCAGCGCCCCTCTTCTCTGGGAACGGGGAGAGACCCAGTACTTC. This translates into CASSAPLLWERGETQYF.